Listed here are 27 T cell receptor beta chains from one sample, sequenced in a study of human T cells and chemical hapten exposure. TCRdb reprocessed the RACE reads via MiXCR and lists one record per CDR3 protein. The sample shows just under 350,000 distinct CDR3 sequences, roughly 6.9% of them seen only once. Documented time point: patch test 1, 2 weeks after DPC sensitization. The sample's treatment: therapeutic diphenylcyclopropenone sensitization with weekly scalp DPC. The specimen comprised whole blood, sampled in connection with sensitization to the hapten diphenylcyclopropenone (DPC). These receptors originate from a woman aged 18-30 years with alopecia areata. Some clones in this sample may be carry-over from other donors' samples.

This clonotype showed up many times. The chain carries TRBV7-2 and TRBJ1-5; D might be TRBD1 (5 bases). This CDR3 is built from 14 residues. Germline-derived CDR1 and CDR2 are SGHTA and FQGNSA. V lost 4 bases and J 5 bases, leaving 12 bases between the germline ends. CDR3 region: CASSYEGRDQPQHF. In nucleotides, the CDR3 is TGTGCCAGCAGCTACGAGGGGCGCGATCAGCCCCAGCATTTT.

This clonotype appeared a few times. The chain carries TRBV28 and TRBJ1-2; the match to TRBD1 covers 7 bases. V lost 8 bases and J lost 7; bases outside the gene matches: 7. Per germline, CDR1 MDHEN and CDR2 SYDVKM. The CDR3 extends over 12 amino acids. The CDR3, as DNA: TGTGCCAGCCGGGACAGCTTTTTTGGCTACACCTTC. Its translation: CASRDSFFGYTF.

The chain employs TRBV28 and TRBJ1-2; no definite D call. Trimming took 4 bases from V and 4 from J, leaving 10 bases between them. The germline V gene has CDR1 MDHEN and CDR2 SYDVKM. CDR3 size: 13 residues. This CDR3 is CASSSSAAYGYTF. The CDR3 DNA reads TGTGCCAGCAGTTCGTCAGCCGCCTATGGCTACACCTTC.

This clonotype was counted a few times. This chain links TRBV3-1 with TRBJ1-1, with D tentatively TRBD1 (6 bases). CDR1 is LGHDT and CDR2 is YNNKEL in the germline V gene (reference sequence). The CDR3 is made up of 16 amino acids. V lost 4 bases to trimming and J lost 1 base, with 16 bases between them. The CDR3 bases are TGTGCCAGCAGCCCTAGCGGAGGGGGACCGAACACTGAAGCTTTCTTT. Translating gives CASSPSGGGPNTEAFF.

The chain is built from TRBV3-1 and TRBJ1-1, with TRBD1 identical over 8 bases. In germline, CDR1 is LGHDT, CDR2 YNNKEL (reference sequence). The ends lost 4 bases at V and 5 bases at J; junction bases unmatched: 15. CDR3 length: 17 amino acids. CDR3 nucleotide sequence: TGTGCCAGCAGCCCTCTCTTACCGACAGGGGTGGGGACTGAAGCTTTCTTT. Its translation: CASSPLLPTGVGTEAFF.

The chain joins TRBV6-5 to TRBJ2-3; D might be TRBD2 (5 bases). The CDR3 runs to 16 residues. V lost 0 bases and J lost 2, with 12 bases in between. Germline values: CDR1 MNHEY, CDR2 SVGAGI. Here the CDR3 DNA reads TGTGCCAGCAGTTACTCACCCGGACTGCCCACAGATACGCAGTATTTT. The encoded protein is CASSYSPGLPTDTQYF.

In its sample, this clonotype was seen many times. The chain combines TRBV18 with TRBJ1-1; 9 bases line up with TRBD1. The CDR3 consists of 15 residues. The V segment lost 3 bases and the J segment 5 bases; nucleotides outside the gene matches: 7. In germline, CDR1 is KGHSH, CDR2 LQKENI. In DNA form, the CDR3 reads TGTGCCAGCTCACCGCTACAGGGGGCAGGGACTGAAGCTTTCTTT. Translated: CASSPLQGAGTEAFF.

This clonotype appeared many times. The chain has TRBV7-2 and TRBJ2-3; 9 bases line up with TRBD2. The V segment lost 0 bases and the J segment 3 bases; nucleotides outside the gene matches: 10. This CDR3 is 18 amino acids long. Germline V gives CDR1 SGHTA, CDR2 FQGNSA. The CDR3 here is CASSLARSGGPRTDTQYF. The CDR3 nucleotides are TGTGCCAGCAGCTTAGCGCGGAGCGGGGGGCCTCGAACAGATACGCAGTATTTT.

A few counts support this clonotype. The chain joins TRBV24-1 to TRBJ2-1; the D gene is possibly TRBD1 (6 bases). This CDR3 region has 16 residues. Trimming took off 2 bases at V and 2 bases at J, with 12 bases between the two ends. The germline gives CDR1 KGHDR, CDR2 SFDVKD. DNA of the CDR3: TGTGCCACCAGTGATTCACAGGGTAGACCCTACAATGAGCAGTTCTTC. The encoded protein is CATSDSQGRPYNEQFF.

This clonotype was detected ten times or more. As DNA, the CDR3 is TGTGCCAGCAGCCCGGCGGCCAACGAGCAGTACTTC. Protein sequence: CASSPAANEQYF. V and J are TRBV12-3 or TRBV12-4 and TRBJ2-7; D gene unclear. V was trimmed by 6 bases and J by 5 bases, leaving 11 bases between them. The CDR3 runs 12 residues.

This clonotype turned up a few times. The gene calls are TRBV24-1 and TRBJ2-2, with D hard to call. Trimming removed 3 bases at V and 4 bases at J, with 11 bases between. Per the germline V gene, CDR1 is KGHDR and CDR2 is SFDVKD. The CDR3 covers 15 residues. The CDR3, as DNA: TGTGCCACCAGTGATGCACAGTTTACCACCGGGGAGCTGTTTTTT. Translation: CATSDAQFTTGELFF.

This clonotype was seen at least ten times. The V gene is TRBV5-1, the J gene TRBJ1-2; tentative D call: TRBD1 (5 bases). The germline V and J ends were trimmed by 4 bases and 2 bases, with 18 bases remaining between them. Per germline, CDR1 SGHRS and CDR2 YFSETQ. The CDR3 loop spans 16 amino acids. The CDR3 loop reads CASSVERGRPNYGYTF. CDR3 sequence (DNA): TGCGCCAGCAGCGTGGAACGGGGACGTCCCAACTATGGCTACACCTTC.

The sample holds many counts of this clonotype. This chain uses TRBV6-5 with TRBJ2-7; tentative D call: TRBD2 (6 bases). This CDR3 region has 13 residues. CDR1 is MNHEY, CDR2 SVGAGI, per germline. V was trimmed by 7 bases and J by 3 bases, leaving 13 bases between them. The CDR3 region is CASTEDGSYEQYF. The DNA of the CDR3 is TGTGCCAGCACCGAAGACGGGAGCTACGAGCAGTACTTC.

This clonotype was counted a few times. This chain connects TRBV6-2 or TRBV6-3 to TRBJ2-3, with D perhaps matching TRBD1 (6 bases). Germline loops: CDR1 MNHEY, CDR2 SVGEGT. This CDR3 has 11 amino acids. Trimming left V 10 bases short and J 3 bases short, with 8 bases between. For the CDR3, the DNA is TGTGCCACCGGACAGACAGATACGCAGTATTTT. Its translation: CATGQTDTQYF.

This clonotype was picked up a small number of times. In DNA, the CDR3 is TGTGCCAGCAGCTTGGCAGCTTTCGCCTATAATTCACCCCTCCACTTT. Translation: CASSLAAFAYNSPLHF. V and J are TRBV5-8 and TRBJ1-6; no definite D call. Trimming removed 0 bases at V and 2 bases at J, with 9 bases between. CDR1 is SGHTS and CDR2 is YDEGEE in the germline V gene. The CDR3 is made up of 16 amino acids.

The chain uses TRBV27 and TRBJ2-4; D remains unclear. The V and J ends lost 0 bases and 0 bases respectively, with 18 bases between them. The germline V gene has CDR1 MNHEY and CDR2 SMNVEV (reference sequence). CDR3 length: 19 amino acids. DNA for the CDR3: TGTGCCAGCAGTTTATCAAAGCCGGGCCTAAACTTAGCCAAAAACATTCAGTACTTC. Translating it yields CASSLSKPGLNLAKNIQYF.

The rearrangement links TRBV13 to TRBJ1-3; D is possibly TRBD1 (5 bases). CDR3 length: 16 residues. CDR1 PRHDT and CDR2 FYEKMQ come from the germline V gene (reference sequence). Trimming took 6 bases from V and 2 from J, leaving 17 bases between them. This chain's CDR3 is CASRLGSGTAGNTIYF. The DNA of the CDR3 is TGTGCCAGCAGGCTAGGCTCCGGGACGGCTGGAAACACCATATATTTT. The full variable domain, its missing parts supplied by reference TRBV13 and TRBJ1-3, is AAGVIQSPRHLIKEKRETATLKCYPIPRHDTVYWYQQGPGQDPQFLISFYEKMQSDKGSIPDRFSAQQFSDYHSELNMSSLELGDSALYFCASRLGSGTAGNTIYFGEGSWLTVV.

This clonotype has at least ten counts. V gene TRBV3-1 combines with J gene TRBJ2-1; TRBD1 might be the D (6 bases). The CDR3 contains 15 residues. From germline, CDR1 is LGHDT and CDR2 YNNKEL (reference sequence). V lost 0 bases and J lost 7, with 13 bases in between. As DNA, the CDR3 is TGTGCCAGCAGCCAAGATAAGGCAGGGGAGAATGAGCAGTTCTTC. Its translation: CASSQDKAGENEQFF.

The table lists this clonotype with many counts. The rearrangement joins TRBV28 to TRBJ2-7, with 8 bases fitting TRBD1. This CDR3 comprises 14 residues. The ends lost 5 bases at V and 3 bases at J; junction bases unmatched: 6. Germline CDR1 MDHEN, CDR2 SYDVKM. The CDR3 is CASSIPGQVYEQYF. The CDR3 nucleotides read TGTGCCAGCAGTATCCCGGGACAGGTCTACGAGCAGTACTTC.

This clonotype was detected a few times. The chain joins TRBV4-3 to TRBJ1-4, with TRBD1 identical over 9 bases. V gave up 4 bases and J gave up 7 bases; unmatched junction bases: 10. Germline V gene sequence: CDR1 LGHNA, CDR2 YSLEER. CDR3 length: 16 amino acids. CDR3 in DNA: TGCGCCAGCAGCCGCATAACGACAGGGGGAAGTGAAAAACTGTTTTTT. The encoded protein is CASSRITTGGSEKLFF.

This clonotype was found many times. This rearrangement joins TRBV28 to TRBJ2-7; D is perhaps TRBD1 (5 bases). CDR3 size: 13 residues. V was trimmed by 2 bases and J by 0 bases, leaving 5 bases between them. CDR1 is MDHEN, CDR2 SYDVKM, per germline. DNA for the CDR3: TGTGCCAGCAGTTTAGGGGCCTCCTACGAGCAGTACTTC. Protein product: CASSLGASYEQYF.

The rearrangement joins TRBV15 to TRBJ1-2, with D hard to call. The V gene's germline CDR1 is LNHNV and CDR2 YYDKDF (reference sequence). V lost 0 bases and J lost 4, with 9 bases in between. The CDR3 spans 14 residues. Written as DNA, the CDR3 is TGTGCCACCAGCAGAGATCTCCAGACCTATGGCTACACCTTC. Translation gives CATSRDLQTYGYTF.

The genes are TRBV4-1 and TRBJ1-3; D not resolved. The CDR3 is made up of 20 amino acids. Germline loops: CDR1 MGHRA, CDR2 YSYEKL. The germline V and J ends were trimmed by 2 bases and 0 bases, with 23 bases remaining between them. Here the CDR3 reads CASSQMWGGPLGYSGNTIYF. The CDR3 coding sequence is TGCGCCAGCAGCCAAATGTGGGGTGGCCCTCTCGGTTACTCTGGAAACACCATATATTTT.

This chain connects TRBV6-5 to TRBJ1-1, with D perhaps matching TRBD1 (6 bases). V was trimmed by 2 bases and J by 7 bases, leaving 11 bases between them. This CDR3 comprises 13 residues. CDR1 and CDR2 from the germline V gene are MNHEY and SVGAGI. The CDR3 loop is CASSYLTDSEAFF. CDR3 nucleotides: TGTGCCAGCAGTTACCTTACGGACAGTGAAGCTTTCTTT.

Ten or more counts support this clonotype. The CDR3 DNA reads TGTGCCAGCAGCTATGGGCAACTTCAAGAGACCCAGTACTTC. It specifies CASSYGQLQETQYF. The chain is built from TRBV7-2 and TRBJ2-5; unclear D gene. The V end was cut by 4 bases, the J end by 2 bases, with 11 bases between. This CDR3 spans 14 amino acids. Germline loops: CDR1 SGHTA, CDR2 FQGNSA. Filled out from reference TRBV7-2 and TRBJ2-5, the complete variable domain reads GAGVSQSPSNKVTEKGKDVELRCDPISGHTALYWYRQSLGQGLEFLIYFQGNSAPDKSGLPSDRFSAERTGGSVSTLTIQRTQQEDSAVYLCASSYGQLQETQYFGPGTRLLVL.

V usage is TRBV5-5 and J usage is TRBJ2-3; D is uncertain. V was cut by 4 bases and J by 1 base, with 16 bases left in between. The CDR3 runs to 16 residues. Per germline, CDR1 SGHKS and CDR2 YYEKEE (reference sequence). CDR3 coding DNA: TGTGCCAGCAGCCCGATAGCCAATTGGGGCACAGATACGCAGTATTTT. Amino acids: CASSPIANWGTDTQYF.

This clonotype was counted between two and nine times. The chain combines TRBV12-3 or TRBV12-4 with TRBJ2-3; D perhaps matches TRBD1 (7 bases). V dropped 5 bases and J dropped 5 bases, with 14 bases sitting between them. The CDR3 is 14 residues long. The CDR3 DNA reads TGTGCCAGCAGTCACCGACAGGGAGGAGATACGCAGTATTTT. It is translated as CASSHRQGGDTQYF.